These T cell receptor beta chains were read from a single sample in a study of radiation and T cells in renal cell carcinoma. TCRdb's copy holds only in-frame clones and misses some; the assay was immunoSEQ multiplex PCR. Among about 130,000 clones, roughly four fifths were seen once, and the ten largest hold 1.5% to 2%. Here the sequenced sample was blood, taken from a patient whose treatment included radiotherapy and nephrectomy. These receptors were taken from a woman aged 60-75 years with renal cell carcinoma. Each CDR3 is given with its conserved first and last residue. Each record gives: V gene, J gene, D gene, clone size, CDR3 DNA, CDR3 protein. The D gene is left open where the match is weak. The size field is filled for only some rows; it gives once, few, many or a size class.

TRBV10-3	TRBJ1-1	-	-	TGTGCCATCAGTGAGTCTGGACAGATGAACACTGAAGCTTTCTTT	CAISESGQMNTEAFF
TRBV10-2	TRBJ2-1	-	-	TGCGCCAGCAGTGGGGGGAGTGAGCAGTTCTTC	CASSGGSEQFF
TRBV5-1	TRBJ2-7	-	-	TGCGCCAGCAGCAGCGGGACAGCGAGCTACGAGCAGTACTTC	CASSSGTASYEQYF
TRBV11-2	TRBJ2-7	-	-	TGTGCCAGCAGCTTAGCGTGGGGAGAGATCTCCTACGAGCAGTACTTC	CASSLAWGEISYEQYF
TRBV20-1	TRBJ2-5	-	few	TGCAGTGAACTCATTGGAGAGACCCAGTACTTC	CSELIGETQYF
TRBV2	TRBJ1-2	TRBD1	-	TGTGCCAGCAGTGAAGACAGGGGGCACTATGGCTACACCTTC	CASSEDRGHYGYTF
TRBV27	TRBJ2-3	TRBD1	-	TGTGCCAGCAGCCTCCCGGGACAGGTACAAGATACGCAGTATTTT	CASSLPGQVQDTQYF
TRBV10-3	TRBJ2-7	-	-	TGTGCCATCAGTGATGGGGAGCGAACCTACGAGCAGTACTTC	CAISDGERTYEQYF
TRBV5-1	TRBJ1-2	-	-	TGCGCCAGCAGCTTGGCCGTTGGGGGCCTCGTTGATGGCTACACCTTC	CASSLAVGGLVDGYTF
TRBV18	TRBJ1-4	-	-	TGTGCCAGCTCACCCCCTGAGCCACTTCCGAATGAAAAACTGTTTTTT	CASSPPEPLPNEKLFF
TRBV28	TRBJ1-2	-	-	TGTGCCAGCAGTCCAGGCCAGGGGCAGGGCTACACCTTC	CASSPGQGQGYTF
TRBV5-1	TRBJ2-5	-	-	TGCGCCAGCAGCTTTCAGGGCGCAGGACAAGAGACCCAGTACTTC	CASSFQGAGQETQYF
TRBV7-9	TRBJ2-3	TRBD2	-	TGTGCCAGCAGTTTCCGACTAGCGGGGACCACAGATACGCAGTATTTT	CASSFRLAGTTDTQYF
TRBV11-2	TRBJ1-2	-	-	TGTGCCAGCAGCTTCCTAGGACAGTCGTATGGCTACACCTTC	CASSFLGQSYGYTF
TRBV6-6	TRBJ2-7	-	-	TGTGCCAGCAGCTTCCAGGTTGACTACGAGCAGTACTTC	CASSFQVDYEQYF
TRBV9	TRBJ2-7	-	-	TGTGCCAGCAGCGTGGGAGGAGGAGACTACGAGCAGTACTTC	CASSVGGGDYEQYF
TRBV30	TRBJ1-6	TRBD1	few	TGTGCCTTTGGACAGGATAATTCACCCCTCCACTTT	CAFGQDNSPLHF
TRBV4-1	TRBJ1-5	TRBD1	-	TGCGCCAGCAGCCAGCCCGGGACAGGTTATAGCAATCAGCCCCAGCATTTT	CASSQPGTGYSNQPQHF
TRBV6-1	TRBJ1-2	TRBD1	few	TGTGCCAGCAGTGAATTAATCAGGGGGCACTATGGCTACACCTTC	CASSELIRGHYGYTF
TRBV11-2	TRBJ1-1	-	-	TGTGCCAGCACAACCTCGGGACGGATAAACACTGAAGCTTTCTTT	CASTTSGRINTEAFF
TRBV29-1	TRBJ1-1	-	-	TGCAGCGTTGTCCCCGGTGTCACTGAAGCTTTCTTT	CSVVPGVTEAFF
TRBV29-1	TRBJ2-7	-	once	TGCAGCGTTGTGAGGGCAGGGCGCGACGAGCAGTACTTC	CSVVRAGRDEQYF
TRBV28	TRBJ1-2	TRBD1	once	TGTGCCAGCAGTTTAAGTATAGGGACAGTGGTCTATGGCTACACCTTC	CASSLSIGTVVYGYTF
TRBV11-2	TRBJ2-4	TRBD2	-	TGTGCCAGCAGAGGACGGGGGGAAAACATTCAGTACTTC	CASRGRGENIQYF
TRBV7-3	TRBJ2-2	-	-	TGTGCCAGCAGCTTCCAGGGCGGGAAGAGGTACACCGGGGAGCTGTTTTTT	CASSFQGGKRYTGELFF
TRBV6-6	TRBJ1-6	-	-	TGTGCCAGCAGTTTGGCACCGGGACACTATAATTCACCCCTCCACTTT	CASSLAPGHYNSPLHF
TRBV4-3	TRBJ2-1	TRBD1	-	TGCGCCAGCAGCCAGGGTTACAGGGGCGCCTACAATGAGCAGTTCTTC	CASSQGYRGAYNEQFF
TRBV7-9	TRBJ1-5	-	-	TGTGCCAGCAGCTTAGATGACAGAGGCAATCAGCCCCAGCATTTT	CASSLDDRGNQPQHF
TRBV11-3	TRBJ2-3	-	-	TGTGCCAGCAGCTTAGGCACTCTTTCTGGCACAGATACGCAGTATTTT	CASSLGTLSGTDTQYF
TRBV28	TRBJ2-5	-	-	TGTGCCAGCAGCCTAGTAGGGGGTAGGGAGACCCAGTACTTC	CASSLVGGRETQYF
TRBV15	TRBJ1-2	TRBD1	once	TGTGCCACCAGCAGAGATCTATTTGGGACAGGCTATGGCTACACCTTC	CATSRDLFGTGYGYTF
TRBV5-4	TRBJ2-3	-	-	TGTGCCAGCAGCTTGGAGAGGGGAGGTACGCAGTATTTT	CASSLERGGTQYF
TRBV6-1	TRBJ1-5	-	-	TGTGCCAGCAGTGCCGGGGTAGAGCAGCCCCAGCATTTT	CASSAGVEQPQHF
TRBV10-3	TRBJ2-3	-	-	TGTGCCATCAGGGGCCCTTATAGCACAGATACGCAGTATTTT	CAIRGPYSTDTQYF
TRBV6-1	TRBJ1-1	TRBD1	few	TGTGCCAGCACCTACAGGGGGCCGGCTGAAGCTTTCTTT	CASTYRGPAEAFF
TRBV2	TRBJ1-4	TRBD1	-	TGTGCCAGCAGTTCCGGGACAGCTAATGAAAAACTGTTTTTT	CASSSGTANEKLFF